Below, 22 T cell receptor beta chains from the same sample are listed, as sequenced in a study of OX40 agonist ivuxolimab in advanced cancers. Libraries were prepared by immunoSEQ multiplex PCR; TCRdb keeps only in-frame clonotypes and omits some of them. This table holds around 64,000 clones, approximately 84% found once. Source: CD4+ or CD8+ T cells sorted from blood, taken in a trial of the OX40 agonist ivuxolimab. The source of these receptors is an adult with an advanced solid tumor such as melanoma, head and neck, liver or kidney cancer.

The V call is TRBV6-5, the J call TRBJ2-7, with D perhaps TRBD1 (6 bases). Germline V gives CDR1 MNHEY, CDR2 SVGAGI. The CDR3 spans 16 residues. The V gene lost 3 bases and the J gene lost 2 bases, with 17 bases spanning the gap. CDR3 DNA sequence: TGTGCCAGCAGTTATGATGGACAGCGTGGAACCTACGAGCAGTACTTC. Amino acids: CASSYDGQRGTYEQYF.

The chain combines TRBV6-5 with TRBJ1-1, with D possibly matching TRBD1 (5 bases). The germline V gene encodes CDR1 MNHEY and CDR2 SVGAGI. This CDR3 has 13 residues. V was clipped by 2 bases and J by 5 bases, with 9 bases between them. The CDR3 DNA reads TGTGCCAGCAGTTACCTAGGGGAGACTGAAGCTTTCTTT. Translation: CASSYLGETEAFF.

The rearrangement joins TRBV18 to TRBJ1-1; D may be TRBD1 (6 bases). V was cut by 4 bases and J by 7 bases, with 10 bases left in between. The V gene's germline CDR1 is KGHSH and CDR2 LQKENI. The CDR3 spans 12 residues. CDR3 DNA: TGTGCCAGCTCACTAGCGGACAGTGAAGCTTTCTTT. Amino acid sequence: CASSLADSEAFF.

The V gene is TRBV5-4, the J gene TRBJ2-7; TRBD2 is a possible D gene (6 bases). Germline V gene data show CDR1 as SGHNT and CDR2 as YYREEE (reference sequence). This CDR3 region has 14 residues. Trimming shortened V by 4 bases and J by 0 bases, and 11 bases separated the two germline ends. This CDR3 reads CASSRAGSSYEQYF. Written as DNA, the CDR3 is TGTGCCAGCAGCCGGGCGGGGAGCTCCTACGAGCAGTACTTC. The whole variable domain, remainder taken from reference TRBV5-4 and TRBJ2-7, is ETGVTQSPTHLIKTRGQQVTLRCSSQSGHNTVSWYQQALGQGPQFIFQYYREEENGRGNFPPRFSGLQFPNYSSELNVNALELDDSALYLCASSRAGSSYEQYFGPGTRLTVT.

The gene calls are TRBV5-6 and TRBJ1-5; 11 positions agree with TRBD1. The germline V gene has CDR1 SGHDT and CDR2 YYEEEE. The CDR3 is made up of 16 amino acids. V dropped 3 bases and J dropped 4; count of bases not matched to a gene: 6. The CDR3 sequence is CASSSRDRGKNQPQHF. In nucleotides, the CDR3 is TGTGCCAGCAGCTCGAGGGACAGGGGGAAAAATCAGCCCCAGCATTTT.

The V call is TRBV23-1, the J call TRBJ2-3; 9 bases line up with TRBD1. TRBV23-1 is an open reading frame whose function is uncertain. Trimming took 8 bases from V and 0 from J; bases not matched to a gene: 21. CDR3 size: 20 residues. CDR3 sequence reads: CASAPPHGTGSGTSTDTQYF. CDR3 in DNA: TGCGCCAGCGCTCCCCCGCATGGGACAGGGTCTGGCACTAGCACAGATACGCAGTATTTT.

This chain joins TRBV5-5 and TRBJ2-5; perhaps TRBD2 as D (5 bases). The germline V gene has CDR1 SGHKS and CDR2 YYEKEE (reference sequence). The V and J ends lost 3 bases and 4 bases respectively, with 13 bases between them. The CDR3 extends over 14 amino acids. The CDR3 DNA reads as TGTGCCAGCAGCTCCGTCGCGGGCAGAGAGACCCAGTACTTC. The encoded protein is CASSSVAGRETQYF.

This chain links TRBV27 with TRBJ1-2; perhaps TRBD1 as D (6 bases). Germline V gene lookup returns CDR1 MNHEY and CDR2 SMNVEV (reference sequence). The CDR3 runs to 15 residues. Trimming removed 6 bases from V and 2 bases from J, with 16 bases in between. CDR3 sequence: CASRPDHTGNYGYTF. Here the CDR3 DNA reads TGTGCCAGCAGACCAGACCATACAGGGAACTATGGCTACACCTTC.

The chain joins TRBV2 to TRBJ1-2, with unresolved D. Germline CDR1 and CDR2: SNHLY and FYNNEI. This CDR3 is built from 9 residues. V lost 9 bases and J lost 7, with 6 bases in between. CDR3 sequence reads: CARAPGYTF. For the CDR3, the DNA is TGTGCCAGGGCGCCTGGCTACACCTTC.

The chain couples TRBV29-1 to TRBJ2-1; 16 nucleotides agree with TRBD2. This CDR3 contains 14 residues. CDR1 SQVTM and CDR2 ANQGSEA come from the germline V gene. The V and J ends lost 7 bases and 7 bases, in that order; junction bases with no gene match: 4. This chain's CDR3 is CSGLGLAGGNEQFF. The CDR3, as DNA: TGCAGCGGTTTGGGACTAGCGGGAGGGAATGAGCAGTTCTTC.

This sequence joins TRBV7-3 and TRBJ1-2, with 10 bases matching TRBD1. Germline values: CDR1 SGHTA, CDR2 FQGTGA. V gave up 2 bases and J gave up 1 base; unmatched junction bases: 4. The CDR3 is 16 amino acids. As DNA, the CDR3 is TGTGCCAGCAGCTTAGCCGGGGACAGGGGTAACTATGGCTACACCTTC. Protein: CASSLAGDRGNYGYTF.

Written as DNA, the CDR3 is TGTGCCAGCAGCCAAGATCCGGACCCGGTGAACACTGAAGCTTTCTTT. It codes for CASSQDPDPVNTEAFF. The V and J genes are TRBV4-2 and TRBJ1-1; D is undetermined. CDR1 LGHNA and CDR2 YNFKEQ come from the germline V gene. This CDR3 comprises 16 residues. V lost 0 bases and J lost 0, with 11 bases in between.

This clone was observed a few times. The chain links TRBV9 to TRBJ2-7, with D possibly TRBD2 on 6 matching bases. Germline-derived CDR1 and CDR2 are SGDLS and YYNGEE. Trimming took 4 bases from V and 0 from J, leaving 11 bases between them. This CDR3 spans 14 amino acids. Here the CDR3 reads CASSLGSGSYEQYF. The CDR3 DNA is TGTGCCAGCAGCCTCGGTAGCGGCTCCTACGAGCAGTACTTC.

The count of this clone is one. The chain recombines TRBV7-3 with TRBJ2-6; unclear D gene. The V end lost 1 base, the J end lost 0 bases, and 1 base lay between the germline ends. The CDR3 is made up of 14 amino acids. In germline, CDR1 is SGHTA, CDR2 FQGTGA. The CDR3 coding sequence is TGTGCCAGCAGCTTAAGCTCTGGGGCCAACGTCCTGACTTTC. It codes for CASSLSSGANVLTF.

The rearrangement joins TRBV11-3 to TRBJ2-5; 9 bases are shared with TRBD1. The CDR3 is made up of 15 amino acids. Per the germline V gene, CDR1 is SGHNT and CDR2 is YENEEA. The V and J ends lost 6 bases and 5 bases, in that order; junction bases with no gene match: 10. The chain's CDR3 is CASRSPGQGLETQYF. The CDR3 DNA follows: TGTGCCAGCAGGTCACCGGGACAGGGTCTGGAGACCCAGTACTTC.

The J gene is TRBJ1-1, the V gene TRBV29-1, with 9 bases that match TRBD1. Unmatched junction bases numbered 12, after V lost 7 bases and J lost 12 bases. CDR1 is SQVTM and CDR2 is ANQGSEA in the germline V gene. The CDR3 runs to 12 residues. The CDR3, as DNA: TGCAGCGCCATTCCGGGACAGGGTAGGACTTTCTTT. Translating it yields CSAIPGQGRTFF.

V usage is TRBV5-1 and J usage is TRBJ2-7; no firm D call. Per germline, CDR1 SGHRS and CDR2 YFSETQ. The CDR3 is 13 amino acids. Trimming stripped 0 bases from V and 0 bases from J, with 4 bases between. Here the CDR3 reads CASSLVGSYEQYF. In nucleotides, the CDR3 is TGCGCCAGCAGCTTGGTCGGCTCCTACGAGCAGTACTTC.

The genes are TRBV7-3 and TRBJ2-2; 8 nucleotides line up with TRBD2. V was clipped by 3 bases and J by 3 bases; unmatched bases: 3. This CDR3 contains 15 residues. Germline V gene sequence: CDR1 SGHTA, CDR2 FQGTGA. Here the CDR3 reads CASSLRGADTGELFF. CDR3 DNA sequence: TGTGCCAGCAGCTTGCGGGGGGCAGACACCGGGGAGCTGTTTTTT.

The V gene is TRBV6-1, the J gene TRBJ2-3, with 7 bases aligning to TRBD2. The CDR3 has 13 residues. In germline, CDR1 is MNHNS, CDR2 SASEGT. Trimming removed 5 bases from V and 3 bases from J; junction bases left unmatched: 2. CDR3 coding DNA: TGTGCCAGCAGTCGCGGGGGAACAGATACGCAGTATTTT. It yields the protein CASSRGGTDTQYF.

The table lists this clone with a few counts. The gene calls are TRBV4-3 and TRBJ2-7, with TRBD1 as a possible D gene (6 bases). The CDR3 spans 15 residues. The germline gives CDR1 LGHNA, CDR2 YSLEER. Trimming stripped 2 bases from V and 4 bases from J, with 15 bases between. For the CDR3, the DNA is TGCGCCAGCAGCCAAATTCAGGGGCTCCGGTACGAGCAGTACTTC. Its translation: CASSQIQGLRYEQYF.

The chain carries TRBV5-1 and TRBJ2-2; the D is unclear. CDR1 is SGHRS, CDR2 YFSETQ, per germline. CDR3 length: 14 amino acids. The V and J ends lost 5 bases and 1 base respectively, with 9 bases between them. CDR3 in amino acids: CASRPQENTGELFF. The CDR3 bases are TGCGCCAGCAGGCCCCAGGAGAACACCGGGGAGCTGTTTTTT. Full variable domain (remainder filled in from reference TRBV5-1 and TRBJ2-2): KAGVTQTPRYLIKTRGQQVTLSCSPISGHRSVSWYQQTPGQGLQFLFEYFSETQRNKGNFPGRFSGRQFSNSRSEMNVSTLELGDSALYLCASRPQENTGELFFGEGSRLTVL.

This chain links TRBV5-4 with TRBJ2-5, with 11 bases that match TRBD2. V trimming: 2 bases; J trimming: 2 bases; junction bases outside the gene matches: 2. CDR1 and CDR2 (germline): SGHNT, YYREEE (reference sequence). There are 15 residues in the CDR3. CDR3 in DNA: TGTGCCAGCAGCTTCTCTAGCGGGGGGCAAGAGACCCAGTACTTC. Translated, it gives CASSFSSGGQETQYF.